This entry lists 2 T cell receptor beta chains sequenced from one sample in a study of response to subunit inactivated influenza vaccine. One entry per CDR3 protein, called by TCRdb with MiXCR from the RT-PCR reads. This table holds approximately 530,000 distinct CDR3 sequences, around 7.9% found once. This specimen consisted of PBMCs from blood, obtained roughly 24 months after vaccination. The receptors shown here come from a man between 45 and 75 years old who received an inactivated influenza vaccine.

The genes are TRBV4-1 and TRBJ1-1, with D perhaps TRBD1 (5 bases). The CDR3 runs 14 residues. Germline CDR1 MGHRA, CDR2 YSYEKL. Trimming pared 3 bases from V and 6 bases from J, leaving 14 bases between. DNA for the CDR3: TGCGCCAGCAGCCAGACCCAGGGTTCGTCTGAAGCTTTCTTT. It encodes CASSQTQGSSEAFF.

This clonotype was seen many times. This chain links TRBV18 with TRBJ2-7, with D maybe TRBD1 (5 bases). V gave up 2 bases and J gave up 3 bases, with 20 bases separating them. The CDR3 has 17 residues. Germline V lookup: CDR1 KGHSH, CDR2 LQKENI. CDR3 bases: TGTGCCAGCTCACCAGACCCCGGTTTAGTCACAGGCTACGAGCAGTACTTC. It encodes CASSPDPGLVTGYEQYF.